These T cell receptor beta chains were read from a single sample in a study of Graves' ophthalmopathy and Graves' hyperthyroidism. TCRdb reanalysed the multiplex PCR reads using MiXCR and keeps one entry per CDR3 protein. Among 500,000 to 700,000 distinct CDR3 sequences listed, 22% were seen once. Source material: peripheral blood. The receptor source for this set is a woman under 30 with stable Graves' hyperthyroidism. Some clones in this sample may be carry-over from other donors' samples. CDR3s include the opening cysteine and the closing phenylalanine or tryptophan. Each record gives: V gene, D gene, clone size, J gene, CDR3 DNA, CDR3 protein. A D gene is named only where the DNA matches it firmly. A clone size is listed for some rows: how often the clone was seen (once, few, many), or a class if it is expanded.

>TRBV3-1|.|few|TRBJ1-3
TGTGCCAGCAGCCAGACTGGGGGAAACACCATATATTTT
CASSQTGGNTIYF
>TRBV2|TRBD1|many|TRBJ2-2
TGTGCCAGCAGGAAACAGGGGGCAAACGGGGAGCTGTTTTTT
CASRKQGANGELFF
>TRBV28|.|many|TRBJ2-7
TGTGCCAGCAGTTCCCCCCCGAAAGCGGGCGAGCAGTACTTC
CASSSPPKAGEQYF
>TRBV9|.|.|TRBJ2-5
TGTGCCAGCAGCGTCCTTGGGGGGCCGGGGGAGACCCAGTACTTC
CASSVLGGPGETQYF
>TRBV27|.|.|TRBJ1-5
TGTGCCAGCAGTTTAAAATCCAGACTGGAAGGTCAGCCCCAGCATTTT
CASSLKSRLEGQPQHF
>TRBV15|.|.|TRBJ2-5
TGTGCCACCAGCATGCGGAGACAAGAGACCCAGTACTTC
CATSMRRQETQYF
>TRBV30|.|many|TRBJ1-1
TGTGCCTGGAGTGTGGGTACTGAAGCTTTCTTT
CAWSVGTEAFF
>TRBV6-2/TRBV6-3|.|.|TRBJ1-1
TGTGCCACGACTGGGGGGTATGGGGGCCACACTGAAGCTTTCTTT
CATTGGYGGHTEAFF
>TRBV18|TRBD2|.|TRBJ2-7
TGTGCCAGCTCACCTGCGGGACTAAACTACGAGCAGTACTTC
CASSPAGLNYEQYF
>TRBV5-1|.|many|TRBJ2-5
TGCGCCAGCAGCGTACTAGCCCTCCAAGAGACCCAGTACTTC
CASSVLALQETQYF
>TRBV12-5|TRBD1|many|TRBJ2-7
TGTGCTAGTGATAAACCCGGGACAGGGTCTTACGAGCAGTACTTC
CASDKPGTGSYEQYF
>TRBV6-1|.|.|TRBJ2-7
TGTGCCAGCAGTGGCGGGCCAGAGCGGACGTACGAGCAGTACTTC
CASSGGPERTYEQYF
>TRBV30|.|many|TRBJ2-7
TGTGCCTGGAGTACAACCGTACAGGAAACCTACGAGCAGTACTTC
CAWSTTVQETYEQYF
>TRBV11-1|TRBD2|.|TRBJ2-5
TGTGCCAGCAGCGAAGGACTAGCGGGAGGGCCGGAGACCCAGTACTTC
CASSEGLAGGPETQYF
>TRBV12-3/TRBV12-4|.|many|TRBJ1-6
TGTGCCAGCAGTTTGTTACAGTCACCCCTCCACTTT
CASSLLQSPLHF
>TRBV11-2|.|many|TRBJ2-7
TGTGCCAGCAGCCAAGCCAGGGCCCGCGAGCAGTACTTC
CASSQARAREQYF
>TRBV6-1|TRBD1|.|TRBJ1-2
TGTGCCAGCAGTCCAGGGGGCGTATCCCCCGCTTATGGCTACACCTTC
CASSPGGVSPAYGYTF
>TRBV12-3/TRBV12-4|TRBD2|.|TRBJ2-7
TGTGGCAGCAGTTCACGCTATGAGACTAGCGGCTACGAGCAGTACTTC
CGSSSRYETSGYEQYF
>TRBV6-1|.|.|TRBJ2-7
TGTGCCAGCAAACGACTCTCCTCAAGGTACGAGCAGTACTTC
CASKRLSSRYEQYF
>TRBV29-1|.|many|TRBJ1-1
TGCAGCGTGGAAGGGACCGCTGAAGCTTTCTTT
CSVEGTAEAFF
>TRBV12-3/TRBV12-4|.|many|TRBJ2-5
TGTGCCAGCAGTCCGGGACGGAACTTCCAAGAGACCCAGTACTTC
CASSPGRNFQETQYF
>TRBV28|.|many|TRBJ2-5
TGTGCCAGCAGCCTGCGAGTGGGGGCTCGTGAGACCCAGTACTTC
CASSLRVGARETQYF
>TRBV6-2/TRBV6-3|.|many|TRBJ1-5
TGTGCCAGCAGTTACTCGATTAGTTTGGCAGGGTTGAATCAGCCCCAGCATTTT
CASSYSISLAGLNQPQHF
>TRBV20-1|.|few|TRBJ2-5
TGCAGTACTCCTAGGTCGCAGACCCAGTACTTC
CSTPRSQTQYF
>TRBV11-1|.|many|TRBJ1-1
TGTGCCAGCAGCCAGTGGGAGTCAACTGAAGCTTTCTTT
CASSQWESTEAFF
>TRBV7-9|.|many|TRBJ1-3
TGTGCCAGCAGCCCGGCGGGGGGTGGAAACACCATATATTTT
CASSPAGGGNTIYF
>TRBV3-1|.|many|TRBJ1-2
TGTGCCAGCAGCCAAATTAACAGTTTGGATGGCTACACCTTC
CASSQINSLDGYTF
>TRBV5-1|.|many|TRBJ2-5
TGCGCCAGCAGCTCGACAGAGATACGCGAGACCCAGTACTTC
CASSSTEIRETQYF
>TRBV25-1|TRBD1|many|TRBJ1-2
TGTGCCACCTCTTCCGGGACAGGGGCCCACTATGGCTACACCTTC
CATSSGTGAHYGYTF
>TRBV12-3/TRBV12-4|.|many|TRBJ2-4
TGTGCCAGCAGTTTCGGAGGGGCCGGGGCCAAAAACATTCAGTACTTC
CASSFGGAGAKNIQYF
>TRBV27|.|many|TRBJ2-2
TGTGCCAGCAGGAGGACAGAACTATCCGGGGAGCTGTTTTTT
CASRRTELSGELFF
>TRBV20-1|.|few|TRBJ2-5
TGCAGTGCTAGAGATGGCGGGGGCCCTAAAGAGACCCAGTACTTC
CSARDGGGPKETQYF
>TRBV5-1|.|.|TRBJ1-1
TGCGCCAGCAGCTTGGTCGGACTCCAGAACACTGAAGCTTTCTTT
CASSLVGLQNTEAFF
>TRBV6-2/TRBV6-3|TRBD2|many|TRBJ2-5
TGTGCCAGCAGTTCACCGCGGGGAGGGACCGTAGAGACCCAGTACTTC
CASSSPRGGTVETQYF
>TRBV15|.|many|TRBJ2-5
TGTGCCACCAGCAGGGGAACGGGACGGGCGCGGGAGACCCAGTACTTC
CATSRGTGRARETQYF
>TRBV30|.|many|TRBJ1-2
TGTGCCTCTGTGGGGTTGTACGGCTACACCTTC
CASVGLYGYTF
>TRBV12-3/TRBV12-4|.|many|TRBJ2-7
TGTGCCAGCAGTGTTCCGGGATACGAGCAGTACTTC
CASSVPGYEQYF
>TRBV9|.|few|TRBJ2-5
TGTGCCAGCAGCGTAGCTGCGCGGAAAGAGACCCAGTACTTC
CASSVAARKETQYF
>TRBV10-3|.|.|TRBJ1-1
TGTGCCATCAGTGACCGTCTAAACACTGAAGCTTTCTTT
CAISDRLNTEAFF